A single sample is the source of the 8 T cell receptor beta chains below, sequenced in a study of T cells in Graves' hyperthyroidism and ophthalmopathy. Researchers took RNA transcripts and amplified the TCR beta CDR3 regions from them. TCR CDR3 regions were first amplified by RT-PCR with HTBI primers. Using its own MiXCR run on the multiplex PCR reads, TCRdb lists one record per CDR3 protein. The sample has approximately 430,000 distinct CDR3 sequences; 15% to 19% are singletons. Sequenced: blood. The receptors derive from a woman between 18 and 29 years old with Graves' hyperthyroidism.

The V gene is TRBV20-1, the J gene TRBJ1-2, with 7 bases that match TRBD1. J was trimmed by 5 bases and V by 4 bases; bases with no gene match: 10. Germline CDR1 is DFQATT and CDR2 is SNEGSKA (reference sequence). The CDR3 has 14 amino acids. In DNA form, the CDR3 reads TGCAGTGCTACCCCACAGGGGACAAATTATGGCTACACCTTC. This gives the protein CSATPQGTNYGYTF.

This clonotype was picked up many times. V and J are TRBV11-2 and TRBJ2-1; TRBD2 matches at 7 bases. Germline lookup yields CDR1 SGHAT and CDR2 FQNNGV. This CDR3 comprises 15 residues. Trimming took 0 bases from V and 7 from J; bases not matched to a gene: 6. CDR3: CASSLDQWGGNEQFF. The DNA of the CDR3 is TGTGCCAGCAGCTTAGATCAATGGGGGGGGAATGAGCAGTTCTTC.

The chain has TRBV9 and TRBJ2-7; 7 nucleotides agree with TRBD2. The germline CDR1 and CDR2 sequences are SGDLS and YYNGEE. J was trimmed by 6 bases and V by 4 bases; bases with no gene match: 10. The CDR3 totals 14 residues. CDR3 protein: CASSTGTTFAEQYF. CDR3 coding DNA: TGTGCCAGCAGCACGGGGACTACCTTCGCCGAGCAGTACTTC.

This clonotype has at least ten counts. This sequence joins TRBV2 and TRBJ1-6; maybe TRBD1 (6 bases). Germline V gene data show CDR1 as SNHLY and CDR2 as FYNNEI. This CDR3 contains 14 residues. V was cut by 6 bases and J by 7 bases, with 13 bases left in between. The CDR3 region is CASSPGAKNSPLHF. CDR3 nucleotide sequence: TGTGCCAGCAGCCCGGGGGCGAAAAATTCACCCCTCCACTTT.

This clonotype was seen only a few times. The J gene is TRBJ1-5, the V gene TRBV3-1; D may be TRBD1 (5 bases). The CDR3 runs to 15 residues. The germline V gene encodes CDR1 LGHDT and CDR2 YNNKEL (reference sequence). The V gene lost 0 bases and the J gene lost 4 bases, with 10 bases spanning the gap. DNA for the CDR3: TGTGCCAGCAGCCAAGATTTGGGGCAGAATCAGCCCCAGCATTTT. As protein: CASSQDLGQNQPQHF.

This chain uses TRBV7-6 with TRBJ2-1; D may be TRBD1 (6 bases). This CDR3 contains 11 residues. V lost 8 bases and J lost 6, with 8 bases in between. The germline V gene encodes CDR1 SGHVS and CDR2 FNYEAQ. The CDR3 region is CASEGGNEQFF. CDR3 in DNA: TGTGCCAGCGAAGGGGGCAATGAGCAGTTCTTC.

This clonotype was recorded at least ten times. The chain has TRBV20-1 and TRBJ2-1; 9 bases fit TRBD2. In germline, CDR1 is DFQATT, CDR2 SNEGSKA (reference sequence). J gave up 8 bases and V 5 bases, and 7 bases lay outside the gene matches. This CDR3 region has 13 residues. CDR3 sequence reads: CSARPSGNDEQFF. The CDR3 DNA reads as TGCAGTGCTCGCCCTAGCGGGAACGATGAGCAGTTCTTC.

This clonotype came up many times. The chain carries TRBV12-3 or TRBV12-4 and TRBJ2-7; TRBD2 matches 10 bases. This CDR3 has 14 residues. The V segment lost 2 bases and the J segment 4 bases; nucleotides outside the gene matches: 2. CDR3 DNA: TGTGCCAGCAGTTTAACTAGCGGGGTTTACGAGCAGTACTTC. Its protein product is CASSLTSGVYEQYF.